This is a list of T cell receptor beta chains from one sample in a study of blood T cells in healthy people across ages. One entry per CDR3 protein results from TCRdb running MiXCR on the 5' RACE reads. The repertoire includes fewer than 1.5 million distinct CDR3 sequences, approximately 38% of them detected once, and less than 8% sits in the top ten. The specimen sequenced was blood. The source is a woman between 18 and 30 years old in good health. Both conserved end residues are trimmed from each CDR3. Each record gives: D gene, J gene, clone size, V gene, CDR3 protein. A D gene is named only where the DNA matches it firmly. Size is omitted from some rows. Given values are once, few, many or a class for expanded clones.

>TRBD2|-|-|TRBV10-3
AISESAGVAYEQY
>-|TRBJ2-1|-|TRBV11-3
ASSLDRRVDNEQF
>TRBD1|TRBJ2-7|-|TRBV15
ATSRDTGVLEDEQY
>-|TRBJ1-2|few|TRBV6-6
ASRTSGGRLDYGYT
>-|TRBJ2-1|few|TRBV24-1
ATSDENRQSKQF
>-|TRBJ2-4|-|TRBV29-1
SVEVLAVKNIQY
>-|TRBJ1-6|once|TRBV21-1
ASSPTFTSPPHSPLH
>-|TRBJ2-7|-|TRBV4-1
ASSQERVRQNYEQY
>-|TRBJ2-2|-|TRBV29-1
SVVGQSGTGELF
>-|TRBJ1-2|-|TRBV5-1
ASSLSRRLGQYGYT
>-|TRBJ2-7|many|TRBV14
ASSPTDLFLYEQY
>TRBD1|TRBJ1-1|-|TRBV6-5
ASTLDREVF
>TRBD2|TRBJ2-1|-|TRBV7-2
ATGALAGVSHEQF
>-|TRBJ2-7|few|TRBV20-1
SAADGYEQY
>-|TRBJ2-7|few|TRBV20-1
SASSFQQGTTSYEQY
>-|TRBJ1-1|few|TRBV4-1
ASSQGGSLKAF
>-|TRBJ2-3|-|TRBV7-9
ASSHPADTQY
>-|TRBJ2-1|-|TRBV20-1
SARDGLLNEQF
>-|TRBJ1-2|-|TRBV14
ASSQDPTAYGYT
>-|TRBJ2-6|-|TRBV6-5
ASSYSKGPESSGANVLT
>TRBD1|TRBJ1-4|-|TRBV2
ASSESRQGNEKLF
>-|TRBJ2-4|few|TRBV29-1
SVEYGTPQNIQY
>-|TRBJ2-3|few|TRBV4-1
ASSQDRRGGVISTDTQY
>TRBD1|TRBJ1-5|-|TRBV10-2
ASNSGTGVGQPQH
>TRBD2|TRBJ2-1|few|TRBV12-3/TRBV12-4
ASSLRVSGSPHNEQF
>-|TRBJ2-1|few|TRBV13
ASSLLGRDNNEQF
>-|TRBJ2-5|-|TRBV5-1
ASSPGRASWEQY
>-|TRBJ1-2|-|TRBV3-1
ASSNLGSSPGYT
>TRBD1|TRBJ1-2|-|TRBV3-1
ASSLRDRGLMGYGYT
>-|TRBJ2-7|-|TRBV12-3/TRBV12-4
ASSRVENEQY
>-|TRBJ1-4|-|TRBV5-1
ASSLGPSTTNEKLF
>-|TRBJ1-6|-|TRBV12-3/TRBV12-4
ASSLGSGGSPLH
>TRBD1|TRBJ2-7|-|TRBV12-5
ASGLTGVEQY
>TRBD1|TRBJ2-1|once|TRBV6-5
ASSTSGTGPNEQF
>-|-|-|TRBV2
ASRRTDDHEQY
>-|TRBJ1-1|-|TRBV12-3/TRBV12-4
ASKWTDNTEAF
>-|TRBJ1-5|-|TRBV10-3
AISEGESNQPQH
>TRBD2|TRBJ2-7|few|TRBV20-1
SARVLAETYEQY
>-|TRBJ1-1|few|TRBV6-2/TRBV6-3
ASSSYRNTEAF
>TRBD2|TRBJ2-2|few|TRBV29-1
SVYSRASGSTGELF
>-|TRBJ2-7|-|TRBV5-6
ASSLWSYYEQY
>-|TRBJ1-2|few|TRBV6-5
ASRQTSGNGYT
>TRBD2|TRBJ2-1|few|TRBV11-2
ASSLGGLAASPSYNEQF
>-|TRBJ2-3|many|TRBV29-1
SVRQDTQY
>-|TRBJ2-6|-|TRBV11-2
ASSPGVQAFSGANVLT
>TRBD2|TRBJ2-7|-|TRBV6-1
ASSWASGAYEQY
>TRBD2|TRBJ2-5|-|TRBV30
AWGLAVGDEQY
>-|TRBJ2-1|-|TRBV12-3/TRBV12-4
ASSCRGWNEQF
>-|TRBJ2-3|-|TRBV12-3/TRBV12-4
ASSFLLERTDMQY
>-|-|few|TRBV6-5
ASSSRGVEQY
>-|TRBJ2-3|-|TRBV5-1
ASSQSGPPADTQY